A selection of T cell receptor beta chains follows, all from one sample in a study of blood T cell repertoires in COVID-19. Assay: immunoSEQ multiplex PCR; the TCRdb copy retains only in-frame clones and omits some. The table has fewer than 200,000 clones, around four fifths seen once. The specimen was peripheral blood. The origin of the receptors is a woman aged 65 to 85 who had recovered from COVID-19. CDR3s include the opening cysteine and the closing phenylalanine or tryptophan. D genes are given only for firm matches. Clone size is shown for a subset of rows, as once, few, many or a class of expanded clone.

d_gene: -; abundance: -; v_gene: TRBV3-1/TRBV3-2; j_gene: TRBJ2-5; CDR3aa: CASSQDRGGRGTQYF; CDR3nt: TGTGCCAGCAGCCAAGATAGGGGGGGTCGCGGGACCCAGTACTTC
d_gene: TRBD1; abundance: -; v_gene: TRBV5-1; j_gene: TRBJ1-5; CDR3aa: CASSLAPQGVGPQHF; CDR3nt: TGCGCCAGCAGCTTGGCCCCGCAGGGGGTGGGGCCCCAGCATTTT
d_gene: TRBD1; abundance: -; v_gene: TRBV6-5; j_gene: TRBJ2-3; CDR3aa: CASSYRTGRDTDTQYF; CDR3nt: TGTGCCAGCAGTTACCGGACAGGTCGAGATACAGATACGCAGTATTTT
d_gene: TRBD2; abundance: -; v_gene: TRBV3-1/TRBV3-2; j_gene: TRBJ2-3; CDR3aa: CASSPGTSGGIDTQYF; CDR3nt: TGTGCCAGCAGCCCCGGGACTAGCGGGGGCATCGATACGCAGTATTTT
d_gene: TRBD1; abundance: -; v_gene: TRBV29-1; j_gene: TRBJ2-1; CDR3aa: CSVQRDRGYNEQFF; CDR3nt: TGCAGCGTTCAGAGGGACAGGGGTTACAATGAGCAGTTCTTC
d_gene: TRBD2; abundance: -; v_gene: TRBV19; j_gene: TRBJ2-7; CDR3aa: CASMGGLVSSEQYF; CDR3nt: TGTGCCAGTATGGGGGGACTAGTAAGCTCCGAGCAGTACTTC
d_gene: TRBD1; abundance: -; v_gene: TRBV5-5; j_gene: TRBJ2-3; CDR3aa: CASSPGQGVDTQYF; CDR3nt: TGTGCCAGCAGCCCCGGACAGGGTGTAGATACGCAGTATTTT
d_gene: -; abundance: -; v_gene: TRBV11-2; j_gene: TRBJ2-3; CDR3aa: CASSFQRSTDTQYF; CDR3nt: TGTGCCAGCAGCTTCCAGAGGAGCACAGATACGCAGTATTTT
d_gene: -; abundance: -; v_gene: TRBV5-1; j_gene: TRBJ2-3; CDR3aa: CAIQRRRSTDTQYF; CDR3nt: TGCGCCATCCAGCGACGTAGGAGCACAGATACGCAGTATTTT
d_gene: -; abundance: -; v_gene: TRBV7-9; j_gene: TRBJ2-1; CDR3aa: CASGANNEQFF; CDR3nt: TGTGCCAGCGGGGCCAACAATGAGCAGTTCTTC
d_gene: -; abundance: -; v_gene: TRBV7-9; j_gene: TRBJ2-4; CDR3aa: CASSLNQGNSIQYF; CDR3nt: TGTGCCAGCAGCTTAAACCAGGGGAACAGCATTCAGTACTTC
d_gene: -; abundance: -; v_gene: TRBV19; j_gene: TRBJ2-7; CDR3aa: CASSRTGGSEQYF; CDR3nt: TGTGCCAGTAGCAGGACGGGGGGCTCCGAGCAGTACTTC
d_gene: TRBD1; abundance: -; v_gene: TRBV7-9; j_gene: TRBJ2-7; CDR3aa: CASSPRQGAGEQYF; CDR3nt: TGTGCCAGCAGCCCCAGACAGGGGGCAGGCGAGCAGTACTTC
d_gene: -; abundance: -; v_gene: TRBV2; j_gene: TRBJ1-3; CDR3aa: CASSATVAGNTIYF; CDR3nt: TGTGCCAGCAGCGCAACAGTGGCTGGAAACACCATATATTTT
d_gene: -; abundance: -; v_gene: TRBV18; j_gene: TRBJ1-2; CDR3aa: CASSPSDDSSYGYTF; CDR3nt: TGTGCCAGCTCACCTTCCGACGACAGTTCCTATGGCTACACCTTC
d_gene: -; abundance: -; v_gene: TRBV5-1; j_gene: TRBJ1-1; CDR3aa: CASSRGPGGDTEAFF; CDR3nt: TGCGCCAGCAGCCGGGGCCCGGGGGGAGACACTGAAGCTTTCTTT
d_gene: -; abundance: -; v_gene: TRBV2; j_gene: TRBJ1-1; CDR3aa: CASSPTGLTEAFF; CDR3nt: TGTGCCAGCAGTCCCACAGGACTAACTGAAGCTTTCTTT
d_gene: -; abundance: -; v_gene: TRBV28; j_gene: TRBJ1-4; CDR3aa: CASTQGAGHEKLFF; CDR3nt: TGTGCCAGCACCCAAGGGGCTGGGCATGAAAAACTGTTTTTT
d_gene: -; abundance: -; v_gene: TRBV6-1; j_gene: TRBJ1-2; CDR3aa: CASSEGGYGYTF; CDR3nt: TGTGCCAGCAGTGAAGGAGGGTATGGCTACACCTTC
d_gene: -; abundance: few; v_gene: TRBV21-1; j_gene: TRBJ1-1; CDR3aa: CASSTPGTGKSNTEAFF; CDR3nt: TGTGCCAGCAGCACCCCCGGGACAGGGAAATCGAACACTGAAGCTTTCTTT
d_gene: -; abundance: -; v_gene: TRBV18; j_gene: TRBJ1-5; CDR3aa: CASSPPGDQPQHF; CDR3nt: TGTGCCAGCTCACCACCCGGGGATCAGCCCCAGCATTTT
d_gene: TRBD1; abundance: few; v_gene: TRBV5-1; j_gene: TRBJ1-4; CDR3aa: CASSFNPGGSTNEKLFF; CDR3nt: TGCGCCAGCAGCTTCAACCCAGGGGGCAGCACTAATGAAAAACTGTTTTTT
d_gene: -; abundance: -; v_gene: TRBV6-5; j_gene: TRBJ1-1; CDR3aa: CASSYRGSGENTEAFF; CDR3nt: TGTGCCAGCAGTTACCGAGGGTCGGGAGAGAACACTGAAGCTTTCTTT
d_gene: TRBD2; abundance: -; v_gene: TRBV11-2; j_gene: TRBJ2-1; CDR3aa: CASSLSGGYNEQFF; CDR3nt: TGTGCCAGCAGCCTTAGCGGGGGGTACAATGAGCAGTTCTTC
d_gene: TRBD2; abundance: once; v_gene: TRBV28; j_gene: TRBJ2-5; CDR3aa: CASSPAGKETQYF; CDR3nt: TGTGCCAGCAGTCCAGCGGGAAAGGAGACCCAGTACTTC
d_gene: -; abundance: -; v_gene: TRBV10-3; j_gene: TRBJ2-5; CDR3aa: CASLTREGPGETQYF; CDR3nt: TGTGCCAGCCTGACCAGGGAAGGGCCGGGAGAGACCCAGTACTTC